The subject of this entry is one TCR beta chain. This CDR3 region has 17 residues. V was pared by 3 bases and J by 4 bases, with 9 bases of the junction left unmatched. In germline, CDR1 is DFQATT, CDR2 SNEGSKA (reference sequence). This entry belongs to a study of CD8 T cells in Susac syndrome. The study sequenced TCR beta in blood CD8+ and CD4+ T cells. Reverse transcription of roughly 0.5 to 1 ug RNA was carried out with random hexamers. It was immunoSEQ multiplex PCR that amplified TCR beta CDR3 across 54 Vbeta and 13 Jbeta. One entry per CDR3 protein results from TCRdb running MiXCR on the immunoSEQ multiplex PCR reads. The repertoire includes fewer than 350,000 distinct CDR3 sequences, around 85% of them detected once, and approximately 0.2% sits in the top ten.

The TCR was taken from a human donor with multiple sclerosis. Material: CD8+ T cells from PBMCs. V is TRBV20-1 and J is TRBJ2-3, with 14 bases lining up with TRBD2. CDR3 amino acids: CSASPRTSGRYSDTQYF. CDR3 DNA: TGCAGTGCTAGCCCACGGACTAGCGGGAGGTATTCAGATACGCAGTATTTT.